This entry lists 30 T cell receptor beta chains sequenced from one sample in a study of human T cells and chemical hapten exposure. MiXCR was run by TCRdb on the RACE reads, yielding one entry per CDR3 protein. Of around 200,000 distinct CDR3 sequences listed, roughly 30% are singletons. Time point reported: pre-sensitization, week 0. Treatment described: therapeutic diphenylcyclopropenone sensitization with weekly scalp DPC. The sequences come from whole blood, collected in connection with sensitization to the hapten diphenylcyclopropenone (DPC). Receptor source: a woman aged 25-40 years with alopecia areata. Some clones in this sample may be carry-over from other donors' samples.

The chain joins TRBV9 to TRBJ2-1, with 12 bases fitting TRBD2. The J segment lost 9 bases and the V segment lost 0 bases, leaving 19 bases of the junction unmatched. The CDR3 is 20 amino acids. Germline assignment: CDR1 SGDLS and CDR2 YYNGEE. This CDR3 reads CASSVGRASGRAGLSPEQFF. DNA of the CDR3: TGTGCCAGCAGCGTAGGACGGGCTAGCGGGAGGGCCGGGTTAAGCCCTGAGCAGTTCTTC.

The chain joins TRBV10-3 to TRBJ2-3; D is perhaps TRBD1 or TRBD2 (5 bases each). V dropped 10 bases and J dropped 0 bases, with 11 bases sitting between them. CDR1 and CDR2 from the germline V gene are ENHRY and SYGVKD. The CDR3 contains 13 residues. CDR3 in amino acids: CATTGPSTDTQYF. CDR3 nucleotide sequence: TGTGCCACGACGGGGCCTAGCACAGATACGCAGTATTTT.

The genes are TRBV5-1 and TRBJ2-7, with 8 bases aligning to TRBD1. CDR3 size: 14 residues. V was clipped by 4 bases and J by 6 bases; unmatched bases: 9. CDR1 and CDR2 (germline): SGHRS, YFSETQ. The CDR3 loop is CASSLDGQGGEQYF. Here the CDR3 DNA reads TGCGCCAGCAGCCTGGACGGACAGGGAGGCGAGCAGTACTTC.

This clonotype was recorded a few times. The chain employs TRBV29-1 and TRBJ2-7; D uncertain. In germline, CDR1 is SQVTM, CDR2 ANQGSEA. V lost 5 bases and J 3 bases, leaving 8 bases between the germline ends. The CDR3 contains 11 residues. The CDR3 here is CSVFFFYEQYF. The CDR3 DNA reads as TGCAGCGTTTTCTTCTTCTACGAGCAGTACTTC.

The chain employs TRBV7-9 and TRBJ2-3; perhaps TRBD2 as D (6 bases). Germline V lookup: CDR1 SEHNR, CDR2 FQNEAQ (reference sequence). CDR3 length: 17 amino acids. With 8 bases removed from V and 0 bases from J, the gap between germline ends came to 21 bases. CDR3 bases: TGTGCCAGCGCCGGGACTCGTGCCGAATTAAGCACAGATACGCAGTATTTT. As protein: CASAGTRAELSTDTQYF.

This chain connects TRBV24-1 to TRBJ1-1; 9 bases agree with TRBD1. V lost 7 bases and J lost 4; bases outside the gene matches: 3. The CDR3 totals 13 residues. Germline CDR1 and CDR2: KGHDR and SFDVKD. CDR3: CATRRQGGTEAFF. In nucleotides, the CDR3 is TGTGCCACCAGAAGACAGGGGGGCACTGAAGCTTTCTTT.

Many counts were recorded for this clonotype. CDR3 protein: CASKGPYEQYF. The CDR3 DNA sequence: TGTGCCAGCAAGGGACCCTACGAGCAGTACTTC. The V gene is TRBV28, the J gene TRBJ2-7, with D perhaps assigned TRBD1 or TRBD2 (5 bases each). V gave up 7 bases and J gave up 2 bases, with 6 bases separating them. Germline V gene lookup returns CDR1 MDHEN and CDR2 SYDVKM. This CDR3 has 11 amino acids.

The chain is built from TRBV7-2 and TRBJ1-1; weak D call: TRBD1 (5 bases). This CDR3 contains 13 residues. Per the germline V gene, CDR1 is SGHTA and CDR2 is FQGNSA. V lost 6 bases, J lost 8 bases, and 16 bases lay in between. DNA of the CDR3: TGTGCCAGCAGATCGGGGCTCGGGTCCGAAGCTTTCTTT. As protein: CASRSGLGSEAFF.

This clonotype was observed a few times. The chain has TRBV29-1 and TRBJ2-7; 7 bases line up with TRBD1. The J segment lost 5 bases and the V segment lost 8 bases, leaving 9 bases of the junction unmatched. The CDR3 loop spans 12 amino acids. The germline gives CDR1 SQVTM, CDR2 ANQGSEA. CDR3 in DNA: TGCAGCTTTCTGGGTCAGGGGGACGAGCAGTACTTC. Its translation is CSFLGQGDEQYF.

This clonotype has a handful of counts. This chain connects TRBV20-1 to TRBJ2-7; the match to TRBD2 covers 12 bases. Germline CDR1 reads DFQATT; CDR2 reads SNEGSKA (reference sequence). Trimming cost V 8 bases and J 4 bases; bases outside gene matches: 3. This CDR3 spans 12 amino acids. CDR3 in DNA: TGCAGTCTAGCGGGGGGGCCGTACGAGCAGTACTTC. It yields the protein CSLAGGPYEQYF.

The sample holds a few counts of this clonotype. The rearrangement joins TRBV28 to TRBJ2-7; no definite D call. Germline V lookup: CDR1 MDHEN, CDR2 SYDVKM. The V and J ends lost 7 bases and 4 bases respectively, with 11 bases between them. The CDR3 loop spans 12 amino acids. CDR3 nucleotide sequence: TGTGCCAGCATCGGGCCAGGTTACGAGCAGTACTTC. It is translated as CASIGPGYEQYF.

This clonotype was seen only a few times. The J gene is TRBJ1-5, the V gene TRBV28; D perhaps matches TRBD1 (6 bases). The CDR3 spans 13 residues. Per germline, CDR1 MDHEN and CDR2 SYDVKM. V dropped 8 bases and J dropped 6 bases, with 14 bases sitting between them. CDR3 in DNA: TGTGCCAGCGAAGGGGCAGGGGCTCAGCCCCAGCATTTT. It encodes CASEGAGAQPQHF.

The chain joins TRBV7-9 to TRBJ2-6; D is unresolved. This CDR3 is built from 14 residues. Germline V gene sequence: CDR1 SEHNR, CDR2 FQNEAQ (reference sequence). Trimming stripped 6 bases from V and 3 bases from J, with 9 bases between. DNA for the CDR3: TGTGCCAGCAGTATAGGGTATGGGGCCAACGTCCTGACTTTC. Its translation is CASSIGYGANVLTF.

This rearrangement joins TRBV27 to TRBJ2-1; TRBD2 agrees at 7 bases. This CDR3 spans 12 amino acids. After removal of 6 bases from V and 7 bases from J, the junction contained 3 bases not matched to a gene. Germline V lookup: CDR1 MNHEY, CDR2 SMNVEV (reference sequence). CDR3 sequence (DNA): TGTGCCAGCAGGAAACTAGCGAATGAGCAGTTCTTC. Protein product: CASRKLANEQFF.

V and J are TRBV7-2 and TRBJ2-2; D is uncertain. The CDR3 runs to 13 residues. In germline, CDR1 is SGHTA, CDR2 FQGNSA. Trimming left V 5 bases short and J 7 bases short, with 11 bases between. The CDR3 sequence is CASSEDKDGELFF. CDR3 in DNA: TGTGCCAGCAGCGAAGACAAGGACGGGGAGCTGTTTTTT. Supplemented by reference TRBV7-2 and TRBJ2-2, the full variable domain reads GAGVSQSPSNKVTEKGKDVELRCDPISGHTALYWYRQSLGQGLEFLIYFQGNSAPDKSGLPSDRFSAERTGGSVSTLTIQRTQQEDSAVYLCASSEDKDGELFFGEGSRLTVL.

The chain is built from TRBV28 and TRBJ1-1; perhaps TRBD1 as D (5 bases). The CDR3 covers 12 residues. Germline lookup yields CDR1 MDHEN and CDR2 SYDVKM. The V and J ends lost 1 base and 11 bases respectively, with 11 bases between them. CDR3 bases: TGTGCCAGCAGTTTATCAGGGACCGGGGCTTTCTTT. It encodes CASSLSGTGAFF.

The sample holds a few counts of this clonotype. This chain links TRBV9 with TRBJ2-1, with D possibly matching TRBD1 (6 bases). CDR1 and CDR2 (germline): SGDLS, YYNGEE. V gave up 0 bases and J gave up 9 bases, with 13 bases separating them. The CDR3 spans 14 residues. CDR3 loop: CASSVDLGAGEQFF. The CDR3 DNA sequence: TGTGCCAGCAGCGTAGATCTGGGGGCTGGTGAGCAGTTCTTC.

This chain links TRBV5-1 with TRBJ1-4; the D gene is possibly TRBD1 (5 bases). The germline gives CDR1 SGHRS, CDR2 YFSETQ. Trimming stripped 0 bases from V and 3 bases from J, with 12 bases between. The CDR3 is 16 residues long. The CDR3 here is CASSLERGAANEKLFF. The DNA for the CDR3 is TGCGCCAGCAGCTTGGAGAGGGGCGCGGCTAATGAAAAACTGTTTTTT.

CDR3 DNA sequence: TGCGCCAGCTCCACTAGCGGGGGGGCCGGTGAGACCCAGTACTTC. It translates to CASSTSGGAGETQYF. The V call is TRBV5-1, the J call TRBJ2-5; 13 positions match TRBD2. Germline V lookup: CDR1 SGHRS, CDR2 YFSETQ. The CDR3 is 15 residues long. The ends lost 7 bases at V and 5 bases at J; junction bases unmatched: 8.

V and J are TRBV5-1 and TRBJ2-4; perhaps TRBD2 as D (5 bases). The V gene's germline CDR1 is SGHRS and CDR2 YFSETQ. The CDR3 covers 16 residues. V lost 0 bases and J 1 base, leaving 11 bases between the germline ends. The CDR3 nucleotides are TGCGCCAGCAGCTTGGGATTTTGGAGGGCCAAAAACATTCAGTACTTC. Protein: CASSLGFWRAKNIQYF.

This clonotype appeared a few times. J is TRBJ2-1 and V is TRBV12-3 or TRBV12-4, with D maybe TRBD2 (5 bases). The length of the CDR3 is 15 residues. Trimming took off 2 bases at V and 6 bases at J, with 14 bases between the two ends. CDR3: CASSLPGSRTNEQFF. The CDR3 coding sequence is TGTGCCAGCAGTTTACCGGGATCGAGGACCAATGAGCAGTTCTTC.

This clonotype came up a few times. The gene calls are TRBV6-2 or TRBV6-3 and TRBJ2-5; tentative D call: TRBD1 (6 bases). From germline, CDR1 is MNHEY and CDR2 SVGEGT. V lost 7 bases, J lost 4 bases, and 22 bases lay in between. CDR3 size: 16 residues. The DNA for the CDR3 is TGTGCCAGCACCAGAATTCGACAGGACCGAGGAGAGACCCAGTACTTC. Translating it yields CASTRIRQDRGETQYF.

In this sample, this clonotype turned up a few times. CDR3 nucleotides: TGTGCCAGCACCGACCGCACTAATATCTACAATGAGCAGTTCTTC. It codes for CASTDRTNIYNEQFF. This chain joins TRBV28 and TRBJ2-1, with D unclear. V was clipped by 7 bases and J by 3 bases, with 16 bases between them. The CDR3 has 15 amino acids. CDR1 and CDR2 (germline): MDHEN, SYDVKM.

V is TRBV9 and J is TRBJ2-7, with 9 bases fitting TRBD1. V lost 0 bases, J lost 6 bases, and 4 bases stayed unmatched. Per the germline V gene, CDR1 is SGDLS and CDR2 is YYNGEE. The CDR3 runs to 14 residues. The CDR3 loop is CASSVEGTGTEQYF. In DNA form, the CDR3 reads TGTGCCAGCAGCGTAGAGGGGACAGGGACCGAGCAGTACTTC.

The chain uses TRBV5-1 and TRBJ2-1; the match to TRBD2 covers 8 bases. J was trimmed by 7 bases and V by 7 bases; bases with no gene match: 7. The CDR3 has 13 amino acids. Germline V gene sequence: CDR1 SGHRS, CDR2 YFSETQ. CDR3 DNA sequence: TGCGCCAGCCGTCTTAGCGGGACTAATGAGCAGTTCTTC. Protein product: CASRLSGTNEQFF.

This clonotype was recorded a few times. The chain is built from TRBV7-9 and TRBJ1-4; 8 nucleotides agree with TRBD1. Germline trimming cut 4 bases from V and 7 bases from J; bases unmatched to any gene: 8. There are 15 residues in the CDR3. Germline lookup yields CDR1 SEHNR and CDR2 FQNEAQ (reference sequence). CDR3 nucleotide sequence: TGTGCCAGCAGCTGGCAGGGGGCGGTTGGTGAAAAACTGTTTTTT. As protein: CASSWQGAVGEKLFF.

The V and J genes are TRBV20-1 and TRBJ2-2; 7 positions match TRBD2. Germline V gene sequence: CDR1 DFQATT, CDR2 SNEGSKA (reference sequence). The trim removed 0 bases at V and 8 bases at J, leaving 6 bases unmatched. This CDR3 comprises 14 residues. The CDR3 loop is CSARDETSMGELFF. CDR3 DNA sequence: TGCAGTGCTAGAGATGAGACTAGCATGGGGGAGCTGTTTTTT.

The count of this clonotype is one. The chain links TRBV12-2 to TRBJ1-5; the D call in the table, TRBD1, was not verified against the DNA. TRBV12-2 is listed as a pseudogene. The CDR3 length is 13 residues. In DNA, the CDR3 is TGTGCAAGTCGTTCAGGCAGGGCACAGCCCCAGCATTTT. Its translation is CASRSGRAQPQHF.

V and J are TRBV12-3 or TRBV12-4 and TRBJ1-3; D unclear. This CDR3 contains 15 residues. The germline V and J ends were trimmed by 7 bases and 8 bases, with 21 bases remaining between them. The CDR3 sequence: CASIMDLRKVDTIYF. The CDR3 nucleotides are TGTGCCAGCATCATGGACTTAAGGAAGGTTGACACCATATATTTT.

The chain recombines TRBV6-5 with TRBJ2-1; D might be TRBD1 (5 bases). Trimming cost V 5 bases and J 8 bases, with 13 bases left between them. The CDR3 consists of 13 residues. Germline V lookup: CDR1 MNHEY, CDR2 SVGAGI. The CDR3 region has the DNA TGTGCCAGCAGTCCCTATCAAGGGGATGAGCAGTTCTTC. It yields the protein CASSPYQGDEQFF.